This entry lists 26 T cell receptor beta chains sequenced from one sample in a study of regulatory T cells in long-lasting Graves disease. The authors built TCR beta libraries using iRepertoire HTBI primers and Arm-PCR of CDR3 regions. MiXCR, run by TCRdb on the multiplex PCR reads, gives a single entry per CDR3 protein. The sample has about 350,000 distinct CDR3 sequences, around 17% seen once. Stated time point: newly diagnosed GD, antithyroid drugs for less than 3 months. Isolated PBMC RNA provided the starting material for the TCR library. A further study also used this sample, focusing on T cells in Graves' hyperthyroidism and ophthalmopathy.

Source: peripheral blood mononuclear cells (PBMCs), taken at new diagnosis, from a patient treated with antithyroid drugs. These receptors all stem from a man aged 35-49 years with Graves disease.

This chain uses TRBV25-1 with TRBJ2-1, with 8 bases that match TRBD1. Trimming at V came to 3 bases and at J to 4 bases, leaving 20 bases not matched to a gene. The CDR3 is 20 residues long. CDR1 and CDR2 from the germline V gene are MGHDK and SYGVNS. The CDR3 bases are TGTGCCAGCAGTGATCCTCTCGACCTATTAGACAGGGGATATTACAATGAGCAGTTCTTC. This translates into CASSDPLDLLDRGYYNEQFF. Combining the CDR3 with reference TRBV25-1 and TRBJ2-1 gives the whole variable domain EADIYQTPRYLVIGTGKKITLECSQTMGHDKMYWYQQDPGMELHLIHYSYGVNSTEKGDLSSESTVSRIRTEHFPLTLESARPSHTSQYLCASSDPLDLLDRGYYNEQFFGPGTRLTVL.

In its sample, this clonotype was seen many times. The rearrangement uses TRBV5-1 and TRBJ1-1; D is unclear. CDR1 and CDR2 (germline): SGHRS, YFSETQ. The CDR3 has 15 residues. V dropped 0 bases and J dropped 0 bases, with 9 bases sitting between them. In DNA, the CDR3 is TGCGCCAGCAGCTTGGGCCCACGCCTGAACACTGAAGCTTTCTTT. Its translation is CASSLGPRLNTEAFF.

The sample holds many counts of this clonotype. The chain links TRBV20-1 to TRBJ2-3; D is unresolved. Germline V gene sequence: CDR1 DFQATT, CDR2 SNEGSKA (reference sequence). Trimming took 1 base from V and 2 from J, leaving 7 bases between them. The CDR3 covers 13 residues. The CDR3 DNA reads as TGCAGTGCTAGAGGGGCAGTCACAGATACGCAGTATTTT. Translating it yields CSARGAVTDTQYF.

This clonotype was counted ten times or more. Here the CDR3 reads CASSPLDPGTEAFF. The CDR3 DNA is TGTGCCAGCTCACCACTTGACCCAGGCACTGAAGCTTTCTTT. The J gene is TRBJ1-1, the V gene TRBV18; no firm D call. The CDR3 loop spans 14 amino acids. Per the germline V gene, CDR1 is KGHSH and CDR2 is LQKENI. V shed 1 base and J shed 4 bases, with 10 bases lying between them.

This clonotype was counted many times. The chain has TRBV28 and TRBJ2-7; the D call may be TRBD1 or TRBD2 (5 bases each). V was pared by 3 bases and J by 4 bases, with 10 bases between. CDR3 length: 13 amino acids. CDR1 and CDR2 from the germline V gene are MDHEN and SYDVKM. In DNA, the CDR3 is TGTGCCAGCAGTTTCGGGGCGCGGTACGAGCAGTACTTC. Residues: CASSFGARYEQYF.

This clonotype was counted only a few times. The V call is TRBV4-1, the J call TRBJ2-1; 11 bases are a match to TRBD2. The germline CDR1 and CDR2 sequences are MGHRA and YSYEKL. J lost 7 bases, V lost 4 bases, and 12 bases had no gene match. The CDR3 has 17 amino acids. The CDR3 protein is CASSRTIAGGPRNEQFF. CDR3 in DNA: TGCGCCAGCAGCCGAACTATAGCGGGGGGGCCGCGGAATGAGCAGTTCTTC.

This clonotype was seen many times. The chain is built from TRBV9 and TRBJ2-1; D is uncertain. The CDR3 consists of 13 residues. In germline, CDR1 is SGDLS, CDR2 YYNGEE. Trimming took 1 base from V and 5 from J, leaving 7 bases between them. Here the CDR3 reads CASSVRANNEQFF. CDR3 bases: TGTGCCAGCAGCGTACGAGCTAACAATGAGCAGTTCTTC.

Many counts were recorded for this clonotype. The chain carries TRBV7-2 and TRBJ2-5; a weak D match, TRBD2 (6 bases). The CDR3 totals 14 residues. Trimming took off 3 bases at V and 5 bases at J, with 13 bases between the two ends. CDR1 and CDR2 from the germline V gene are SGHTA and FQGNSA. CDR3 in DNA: TGTGCCAGCAGCTTCGCTGGGGGGACGGAGACCCAGTACTTC. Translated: CASSFAGGTETQYF.

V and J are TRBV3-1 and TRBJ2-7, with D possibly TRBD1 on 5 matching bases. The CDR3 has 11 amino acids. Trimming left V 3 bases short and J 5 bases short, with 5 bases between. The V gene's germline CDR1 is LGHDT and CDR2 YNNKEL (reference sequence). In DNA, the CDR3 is TGTGCCAGCAGCCAGGACAACGAGCAGTACTTC. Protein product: CASSQDNEQYF.

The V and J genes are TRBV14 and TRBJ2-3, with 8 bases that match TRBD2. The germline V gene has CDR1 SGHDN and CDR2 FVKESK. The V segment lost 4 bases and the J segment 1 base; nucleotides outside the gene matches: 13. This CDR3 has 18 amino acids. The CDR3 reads CASSPSTPSGHRTDTQYF. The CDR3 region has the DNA TGTGCCAGCAGCCCTTCAACTCCTAGCGGGCACCGCACAGATACGCAGTATTTT.

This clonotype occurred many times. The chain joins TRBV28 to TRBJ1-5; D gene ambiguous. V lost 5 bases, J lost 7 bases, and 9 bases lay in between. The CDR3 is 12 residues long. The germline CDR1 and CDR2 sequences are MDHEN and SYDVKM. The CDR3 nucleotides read TGTGCCAGCAGTAGTGGATACCAGCCCCAGCATTTT. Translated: CASSSGYQPQHF.

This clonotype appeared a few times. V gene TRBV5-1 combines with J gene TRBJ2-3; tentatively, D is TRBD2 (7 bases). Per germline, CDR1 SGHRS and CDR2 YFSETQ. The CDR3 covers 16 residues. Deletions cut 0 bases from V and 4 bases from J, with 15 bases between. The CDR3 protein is CASSLDGGHGADTQYF. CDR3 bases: TGCGCCAGCAGCTTGGACGGGGGGCACGGCGCAGATACGCAGTATTTT. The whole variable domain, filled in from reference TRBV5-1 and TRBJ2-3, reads KAGVTQTPRYLIKTRGQQVTLSCSPISGHRSVSWYQQTPGQGLQFLFEYFSETQRNKGNFPGRFSGRQFSNSRSEMNVSTLELGDSALYLCASSLDGGHGADTQYFGPGTRLTVL.

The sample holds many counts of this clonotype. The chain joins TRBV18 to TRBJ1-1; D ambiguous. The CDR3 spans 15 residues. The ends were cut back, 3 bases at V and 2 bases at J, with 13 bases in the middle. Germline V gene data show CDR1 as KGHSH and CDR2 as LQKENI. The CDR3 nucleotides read TGTGCCAGCTCACCGGAAAGCGGCGACAACACTGAAGCTTTCTTT. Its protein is CASSPESGDNTEAFF.

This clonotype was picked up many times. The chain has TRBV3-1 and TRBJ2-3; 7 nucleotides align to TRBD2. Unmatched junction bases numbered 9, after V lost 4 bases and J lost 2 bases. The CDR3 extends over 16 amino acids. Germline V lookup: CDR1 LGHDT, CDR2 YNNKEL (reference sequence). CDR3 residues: CASSPSLGGTTDTQYF. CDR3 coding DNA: TGTGCCAGCAGCCCCAGCCTCGGGGGGACCACAGATACGCAGTATTTT.

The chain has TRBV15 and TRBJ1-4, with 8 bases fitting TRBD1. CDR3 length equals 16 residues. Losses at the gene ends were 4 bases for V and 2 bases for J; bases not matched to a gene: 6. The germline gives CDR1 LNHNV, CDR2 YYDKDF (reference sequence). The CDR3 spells CATSTRTGITNEKLFF. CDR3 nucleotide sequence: TGTGCCACCAGCACCCGGACAGGGATCACTAATGAAAAACTGTTTTTT.

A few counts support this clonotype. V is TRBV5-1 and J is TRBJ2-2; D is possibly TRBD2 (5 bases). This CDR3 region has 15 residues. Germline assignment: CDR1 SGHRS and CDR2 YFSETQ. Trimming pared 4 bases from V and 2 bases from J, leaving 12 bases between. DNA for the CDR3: TGCGCCAGCAGCCGGGATGGGAGAAACACCGGGGAGCTGTTTTTT. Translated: CASSRDGRNTGELFF.

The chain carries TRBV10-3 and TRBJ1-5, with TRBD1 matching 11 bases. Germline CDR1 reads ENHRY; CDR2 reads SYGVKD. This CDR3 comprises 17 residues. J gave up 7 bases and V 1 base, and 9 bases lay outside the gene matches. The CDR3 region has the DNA TGTGCCATCAGTGAGTGGGCCGGACAGGGGGCTGGACAGCCCCAGCATTTT. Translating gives CAISEWAGQGAGQPQHF.

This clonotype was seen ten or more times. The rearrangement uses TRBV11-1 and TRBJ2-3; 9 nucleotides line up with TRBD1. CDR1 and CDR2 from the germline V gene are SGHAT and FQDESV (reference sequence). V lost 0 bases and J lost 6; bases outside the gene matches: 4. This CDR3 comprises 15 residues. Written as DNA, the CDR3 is TGTGCCAGCAGCTTAGCGGGACAGGGTTTGGATACGCAGTATTTT. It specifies CASSLAGQGLDTQYF. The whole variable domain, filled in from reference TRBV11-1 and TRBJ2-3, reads EAEVAQSPRYKITEKSQAVAFWCDPISGHATLYWYRQILGQGPELLVQFQDESVVDDSQLPKDRFSAERLKGVDSTLKIQPAELGDSAMYLCASSLAGQGLDTQYFGPGTRLTVL.

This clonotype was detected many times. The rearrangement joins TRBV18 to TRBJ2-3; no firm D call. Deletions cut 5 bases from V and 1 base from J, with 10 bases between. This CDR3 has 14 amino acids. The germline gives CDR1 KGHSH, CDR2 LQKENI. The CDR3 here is CASSRVVGTDTQYF. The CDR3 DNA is TGTGCCAGCTCAAGGGTCGTGGGCACAGATACGCAGTATTTT.

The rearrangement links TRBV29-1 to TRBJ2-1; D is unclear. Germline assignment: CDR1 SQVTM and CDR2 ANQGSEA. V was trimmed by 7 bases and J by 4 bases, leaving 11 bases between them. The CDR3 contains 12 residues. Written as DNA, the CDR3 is TGCAGCGGGGCGGCCGTTTACAATGAGCAGTTCTTC. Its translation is CSGAAVYNEQFF.

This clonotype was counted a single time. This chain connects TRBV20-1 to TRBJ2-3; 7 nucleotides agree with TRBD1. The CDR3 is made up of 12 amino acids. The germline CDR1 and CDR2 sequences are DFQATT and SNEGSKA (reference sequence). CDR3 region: CSGKGGRDTQYF. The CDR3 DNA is TGCAGCGGCAAAGGGGGCCGGGATACGCAGTATTTT.

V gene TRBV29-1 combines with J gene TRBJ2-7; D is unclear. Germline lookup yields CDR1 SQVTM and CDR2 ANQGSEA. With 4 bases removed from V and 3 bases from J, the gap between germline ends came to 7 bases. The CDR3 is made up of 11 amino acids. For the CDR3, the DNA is TGCAGCGTTGCAAATTACTACGAGCAGTACTTC. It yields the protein CSVANYYEQYF.

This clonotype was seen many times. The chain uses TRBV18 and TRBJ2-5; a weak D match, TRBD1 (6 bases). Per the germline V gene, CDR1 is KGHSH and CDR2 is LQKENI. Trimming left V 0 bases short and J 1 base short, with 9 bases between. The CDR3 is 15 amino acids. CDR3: CASSPPNRAQETQYF. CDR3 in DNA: TGTGCCAGCTCACCACCGAACAGGGCCCAAGAGACCCAGTACTTC. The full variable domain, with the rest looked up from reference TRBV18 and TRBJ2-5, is NAGVMQNPRHLVRRRGQEARLRCSPMKGHSHVYWYRQLPEEGLKFMVYLQKENIIDESGMPKERFSAEFPKEGPSILRIQQVVRGDSAAYFCASSPPNRAQETQYFGPGTRLLVL.

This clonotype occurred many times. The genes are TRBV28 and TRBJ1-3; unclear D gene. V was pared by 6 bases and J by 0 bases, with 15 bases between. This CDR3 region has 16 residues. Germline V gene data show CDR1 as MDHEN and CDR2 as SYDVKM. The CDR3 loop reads CASSPLGYSSGNTIYF. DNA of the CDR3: TGTGCCAGCAGCCCCCTGGGCTATAGCTCTGGAAACACCATATATTTT.

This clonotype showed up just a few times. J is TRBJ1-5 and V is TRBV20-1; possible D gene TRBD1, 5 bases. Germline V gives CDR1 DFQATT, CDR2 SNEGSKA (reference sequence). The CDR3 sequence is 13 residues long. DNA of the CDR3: TGCCGAAGGACAACACATAGCAATCAGCCCCAGCATTTT. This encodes CRRTTHSNQPQHF.

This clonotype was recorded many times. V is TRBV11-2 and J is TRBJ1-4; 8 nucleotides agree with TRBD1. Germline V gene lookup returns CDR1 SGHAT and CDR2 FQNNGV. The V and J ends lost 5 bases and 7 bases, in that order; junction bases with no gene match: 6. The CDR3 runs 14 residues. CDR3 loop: CASSTDRVAEKLFF. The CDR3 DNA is TGTGCCAGCAGCACGGACAGGGTCGCTGAAAAACTGTTTTTT.